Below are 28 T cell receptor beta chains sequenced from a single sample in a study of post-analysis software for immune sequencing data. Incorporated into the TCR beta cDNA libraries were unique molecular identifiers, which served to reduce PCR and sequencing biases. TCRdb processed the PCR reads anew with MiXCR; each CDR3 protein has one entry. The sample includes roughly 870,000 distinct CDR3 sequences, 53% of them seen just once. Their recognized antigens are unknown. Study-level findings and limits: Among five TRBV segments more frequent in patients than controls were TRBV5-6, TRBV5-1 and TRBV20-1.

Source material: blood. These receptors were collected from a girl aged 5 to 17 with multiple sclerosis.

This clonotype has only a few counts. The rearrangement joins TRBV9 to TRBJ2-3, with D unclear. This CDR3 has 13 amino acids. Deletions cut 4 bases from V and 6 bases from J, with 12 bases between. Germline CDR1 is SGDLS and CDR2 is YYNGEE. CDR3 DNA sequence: TGTGCCAGCAGCCCCCCCCATCGGGATACGCAGTATTTT. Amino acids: CASSPPHRDTQYF.

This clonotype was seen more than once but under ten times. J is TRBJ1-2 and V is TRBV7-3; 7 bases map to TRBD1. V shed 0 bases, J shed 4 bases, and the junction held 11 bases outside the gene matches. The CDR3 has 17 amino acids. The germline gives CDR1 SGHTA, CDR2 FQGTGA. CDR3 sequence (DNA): TGTGCCAGCAGCTTAACCAAGAGTACCGGGACAGTCTATGGCTACACCTTC. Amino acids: CASSLTKSTGTVYGYTF.

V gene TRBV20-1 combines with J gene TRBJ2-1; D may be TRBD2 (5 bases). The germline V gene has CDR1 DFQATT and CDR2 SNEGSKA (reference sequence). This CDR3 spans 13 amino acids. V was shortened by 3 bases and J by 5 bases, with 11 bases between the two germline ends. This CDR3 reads CSASPWGDNEQFF. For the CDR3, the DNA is TGCAGTGCTAGTCCCTGGGGAGACAATGAGCAGTTCTTC.

The CDR3 DNA reads TGTGCCAGCAGCTCGTCTACCGGGACTAGGGGTAGGAATGAGCAGTTCTTC. Protein: CASSSSTGTRGRNEQFF. The chain combines TRBV7-8 with TRBJ2-1; TRBD2 aligns across 8 bases. Germline V gives CDR1 SGHVS, CDR2 FQNEAQ. Trimming removed 4 bases from V and 7 bases from J; junction bases left unmatched: 15. The CDR3 extends over 17 amino acids.

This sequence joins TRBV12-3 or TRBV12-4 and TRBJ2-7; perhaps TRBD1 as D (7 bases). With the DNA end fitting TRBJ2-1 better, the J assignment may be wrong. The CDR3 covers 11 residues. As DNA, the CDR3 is TGTGCCAGTCGACAGGGAGGTGAGCAGTTCTTC. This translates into CASRQGGEQFF.

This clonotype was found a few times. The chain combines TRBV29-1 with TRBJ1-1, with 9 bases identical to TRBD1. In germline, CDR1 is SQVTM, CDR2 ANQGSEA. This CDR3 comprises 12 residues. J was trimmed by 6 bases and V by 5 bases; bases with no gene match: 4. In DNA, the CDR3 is TGCAGCGTTACAGGGGGCGCCCCTGAAGCTTTCTTT. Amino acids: CSVTGGAPEAFF.

In DNA, the CDR3 is TGTGCCAGCAGCCACGGCGCCCACACCTATAATTCACCCCTCCACTTT. It translates to CASSHGAHTYNSPLHF. The chain links TRBV3-1 to TRBJ1-6; D remains ambiguous. Trimming left V 3 bases short and J 2 bases short, with 11 bases between. This CDR3 region has 16 residues. Germline loops: CDR1 LGHDT, CDR2 YNNKEL (reference sequence).

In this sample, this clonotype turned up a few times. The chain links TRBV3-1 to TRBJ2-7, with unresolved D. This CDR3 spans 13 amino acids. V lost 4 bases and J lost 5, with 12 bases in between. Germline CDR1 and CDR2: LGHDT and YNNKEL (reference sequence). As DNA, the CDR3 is TGTGCCAGCAGCCCTGCGTTCTCGAACGAGCAGTACTTC. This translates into CASSPAFSNEQYF.

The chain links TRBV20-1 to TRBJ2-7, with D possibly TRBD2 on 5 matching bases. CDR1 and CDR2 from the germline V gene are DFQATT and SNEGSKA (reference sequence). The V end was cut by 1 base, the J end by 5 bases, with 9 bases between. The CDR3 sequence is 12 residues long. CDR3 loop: CSARGPGNEQYF. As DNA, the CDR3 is TGCAGTGCTAGAGGCCCGGGAAACGAGCAGTACTTC.

The CDR3 is CASSLQGGSEAFF. As DNA, the CDR3 is TGTGCCAGCAGTCTACAGGGGGGGTCTGAAGCTTTCTTT. V gene TRBV14 combines with J gene TRBJ1-1, with 8 nucleotides matching TRBD1. The V and J ends lost 6 bases and 6 bases, in that order; junction bases with no gene match: 6. Germline V gene lookup returns CDR1 SGHDN and CDR2 FVKESK. This CDR3 has 13 residues.

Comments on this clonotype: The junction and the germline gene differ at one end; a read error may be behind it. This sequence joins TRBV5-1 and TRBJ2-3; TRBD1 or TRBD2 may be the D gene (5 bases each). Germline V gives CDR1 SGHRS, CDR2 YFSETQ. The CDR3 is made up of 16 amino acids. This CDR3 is CASSASTGQVTHTQYF. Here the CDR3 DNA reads TGCGCCAGCAGCGCCTCAACGGGGCAGGTCACACATACGCAGTATTTT.

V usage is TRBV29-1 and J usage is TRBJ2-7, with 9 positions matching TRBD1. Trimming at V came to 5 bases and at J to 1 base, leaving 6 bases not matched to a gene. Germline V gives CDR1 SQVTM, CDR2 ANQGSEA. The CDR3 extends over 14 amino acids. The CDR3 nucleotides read TGCAGCGTTAGAACGGACAGGGGTTCCTACGAGCAGTACTTC. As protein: CSVRTDRGSYEQYF.

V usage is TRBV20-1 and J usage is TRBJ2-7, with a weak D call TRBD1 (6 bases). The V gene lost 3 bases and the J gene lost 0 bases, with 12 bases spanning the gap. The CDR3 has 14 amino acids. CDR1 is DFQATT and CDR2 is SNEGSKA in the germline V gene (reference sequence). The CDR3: CSASEGVSSYEQYF. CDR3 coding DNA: TGCAGTGCTAGCGAGGGGGTAAGCTCCTACGAGCAGTACTTC.

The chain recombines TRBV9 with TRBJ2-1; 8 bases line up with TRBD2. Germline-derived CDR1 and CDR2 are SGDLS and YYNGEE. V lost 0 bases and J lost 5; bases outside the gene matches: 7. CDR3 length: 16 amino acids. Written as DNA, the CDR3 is TGTGCCAGCAGCGTAGTGTCGGGACTAGTCAACAATGAGCAGTTCTTC. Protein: CASSVVSGLVNNEQFF.

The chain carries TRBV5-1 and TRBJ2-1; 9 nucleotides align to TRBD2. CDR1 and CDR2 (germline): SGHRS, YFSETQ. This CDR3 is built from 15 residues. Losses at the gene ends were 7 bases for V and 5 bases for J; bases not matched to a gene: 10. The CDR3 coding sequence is TGCGCCAGCCGCACCGCTAGCGGGGCAAACAATGAGCAGTTCTTC. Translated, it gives CASRTASGANNEQFF.

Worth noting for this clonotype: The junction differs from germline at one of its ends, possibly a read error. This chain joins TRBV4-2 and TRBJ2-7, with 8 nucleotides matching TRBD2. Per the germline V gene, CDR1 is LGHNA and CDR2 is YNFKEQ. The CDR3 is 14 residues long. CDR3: CPSSQETGGNEQYF. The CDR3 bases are TGTCCCAGCAGCCAAGAGACGGGGGGGAACGAGCAGTACTTC.

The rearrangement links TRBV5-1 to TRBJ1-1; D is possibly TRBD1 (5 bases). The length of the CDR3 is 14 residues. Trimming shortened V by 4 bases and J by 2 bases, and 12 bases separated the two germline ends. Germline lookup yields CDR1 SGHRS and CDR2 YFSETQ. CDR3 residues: CASSPRQRNTEAFF. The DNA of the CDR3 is TGCGCCAGCAGCCCGAGACAGAGAAACACTGAAGCTTTCTTT.

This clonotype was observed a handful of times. The CDR3: CASSLLSLRQIQETQYF. Written as DNA, the CDR3 is TGTGCCAGCAGCTTACTTAGTCTAAGACAGATCCAAGAGACCCAGTACTTC. This chain links TRBV7-9 with TRBJ2-5; D is possibly TRBD1 (5 bases). Trimming removed 2 bases from V and 1 base from J, with 17 bases in between. Germline V gives CDR1 SEHNR, CDR2 FQNEAQ (reference sequence). This CDR3 region has 17 residues.

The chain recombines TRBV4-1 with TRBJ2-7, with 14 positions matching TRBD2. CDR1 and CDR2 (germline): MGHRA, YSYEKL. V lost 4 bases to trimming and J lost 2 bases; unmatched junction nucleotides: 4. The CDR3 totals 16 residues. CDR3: CASSPGLAGGTYEQYF. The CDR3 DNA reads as TGCGCCAGCAGCCCCGGACTAGCGGGAGGAACCTACGAGCAGTACTTC.

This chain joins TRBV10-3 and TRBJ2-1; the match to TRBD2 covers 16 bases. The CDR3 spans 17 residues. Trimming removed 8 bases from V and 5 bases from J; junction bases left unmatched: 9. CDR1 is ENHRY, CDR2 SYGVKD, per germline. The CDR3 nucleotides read TGTGCCATCGGTCTGGGGACTAGCGGGGGGGCCGACAATGAGCAGTTCTTC. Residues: CAIGLGTSGGADNEQFF.

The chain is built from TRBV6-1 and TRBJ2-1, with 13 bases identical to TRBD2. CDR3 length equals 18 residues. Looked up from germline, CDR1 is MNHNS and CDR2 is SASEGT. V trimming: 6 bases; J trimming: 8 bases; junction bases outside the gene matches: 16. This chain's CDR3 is CASSPGTSGKVTGHEQFF. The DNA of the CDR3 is TGTGCCAGCAGCCCCGGGACTAGCGGGAAAGTTACGGGCCATGAGCAGTTCTTC.

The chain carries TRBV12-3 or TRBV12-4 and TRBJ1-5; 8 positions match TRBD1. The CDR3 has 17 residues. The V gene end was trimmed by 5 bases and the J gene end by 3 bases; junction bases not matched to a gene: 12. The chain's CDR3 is CASSPTQDRGFNQPQHF. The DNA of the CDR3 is TGTGCCAGCAGTCCAACACAAGACAGGGGATTCAATCAGCCCCAGCATTTT.

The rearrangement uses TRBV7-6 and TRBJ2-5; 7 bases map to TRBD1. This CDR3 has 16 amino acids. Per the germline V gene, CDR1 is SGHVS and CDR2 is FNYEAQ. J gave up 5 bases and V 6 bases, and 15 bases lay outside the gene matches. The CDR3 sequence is CASRFSPTGWGETQYF. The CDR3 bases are TGTGCCAGCAGATTTTCCCCGACAGGGTGGGGGGAGACCCAGTACTTC.

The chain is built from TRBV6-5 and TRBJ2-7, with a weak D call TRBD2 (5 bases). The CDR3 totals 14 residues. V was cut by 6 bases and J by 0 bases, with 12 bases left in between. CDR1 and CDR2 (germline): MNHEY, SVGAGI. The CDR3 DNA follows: TGTGCCAGCAGGATGACAACTAGCTCCTACGAGCAGTACTTC. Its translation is CASRMTTSSYEQYF.

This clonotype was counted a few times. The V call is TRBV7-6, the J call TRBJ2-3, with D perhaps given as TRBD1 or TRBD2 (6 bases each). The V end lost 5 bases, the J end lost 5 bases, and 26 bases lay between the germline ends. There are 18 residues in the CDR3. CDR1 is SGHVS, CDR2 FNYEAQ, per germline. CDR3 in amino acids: CASSPRPPGGVGIDTQYF. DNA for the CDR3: TGTGCCAGCAGCCCCCGACCCCCCGGGGGCGTTGGTATAGATACGCAGTATTTT.

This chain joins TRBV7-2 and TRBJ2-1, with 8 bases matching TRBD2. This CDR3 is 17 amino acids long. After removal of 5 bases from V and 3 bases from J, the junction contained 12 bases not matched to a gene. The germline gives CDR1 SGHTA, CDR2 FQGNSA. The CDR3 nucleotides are TGTGCCAGCAGCCCCCAGGAGCGGGGGCGGTTCTACAATGAGCAGTTCTTC. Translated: CASSPQERGRFYNEQFF.

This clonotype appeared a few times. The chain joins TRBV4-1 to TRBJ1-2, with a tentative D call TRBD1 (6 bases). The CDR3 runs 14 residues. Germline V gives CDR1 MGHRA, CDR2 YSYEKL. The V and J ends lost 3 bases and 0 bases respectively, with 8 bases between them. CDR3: CASSHPGANYGYTF. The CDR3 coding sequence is TGCGCCAGCAGCCATCCAGGGGCTAACTATGGCTACACCTTC.

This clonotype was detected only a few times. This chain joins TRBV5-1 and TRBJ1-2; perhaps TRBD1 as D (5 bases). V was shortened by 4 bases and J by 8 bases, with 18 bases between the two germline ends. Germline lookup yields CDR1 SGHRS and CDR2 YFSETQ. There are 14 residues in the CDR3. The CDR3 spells CASSLEGTGEGYTF. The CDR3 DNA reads TGCGCCAGCAGCCTGGAGGGGACGGGGGAAGGCTACACCTTC.